Sequencing of this T cell receptor beta chain was carried out in a study of cytomegalovirus exposure and HLA in healthy donors. V lost 4 bases and J lost 1; bases outside the gene matches: 3. This CDR3 is built from 14 residues. Germline CDR1 is MGHRA and CDR2 is YSYEKL. Amplification used 60 Vbeta primers and 13 Jbeta primers. Assay used: immunoSEQ multiplex PCR; TCRdb lists only in-frame clones, some missing. The data contain a few hundred thousand clones, approximately 83% of them singletons. About this clone: The target antigen is unknown.

The study, taken as a whole, reports: Across donors, sequencing depth was assumed by presence/absence analyses to be roughly uniform. Later on, an analysis found that several of the most significant clusters appeared to be linked to common viral pathogens, which included parvovirus B19. It was in a later analysis that TCR association rates were seen to vary by HLA locus, highest for DRB1 and lowest for HLA-C. Apparent HLA restriction characterized most CMV-associated TCR beta chains in a later analysis.

The rearrangement joins TRBV4-1 to TRBJ1-1; 7 bases fit TRBD1. The source of this sequence is a girl aged 5 to 17 in good health and CMV-seronegative. Source material: PBMCs. The CDR3 nucleotides read TGCGCCAGCAGCCGAACAGGGGCGAACACTGAAGCTTTCTTT. Translated: CASSRTGANTEAFF.